These 2 T cell receptor beta chains share one sample of origin, sequenced in a study of cytomegalovirus exposure and HLA in healthy donors. The PCR ran on 60 Vbeta and 13 Jbeta primers. Libraries were prepared by immunoSEQ multiplex PCR; TCRdb keeps only in-frame clonotypes and omits some of them. The table lists 150,000 or so clones, 74% of them singletons, with roughly 4% in the top ten. The source material was PBMCs. The receptors originated from a man younger than 35 in good health and CMV-seropositive.

CDR3 amino acids: CAWNSGETQYF. The CDR3 DNA reads TGTGCCTGGAATTCAGGAGAGACCCAGTACTTC. The chain employs TRBV30 and TRBJ2-5; D not resolved. The CDR3 sequence is 11 residues long. Trimming pared 4 bases from V and 4 bases from J, leaving 7 bases between. Germline CDR1 is GTSNPN and CDR2 is SVGIG (reference sequence).

This clone was counted a few times. The chain employs TRBV7-6 and TRBJ2-7, with 7 bases aligning to TRBD2. This CDR3 comprises 14 residues. V shed 6 bases, J shed 6 bases, and the junction held 11 bases outside the gene matches. Germline V gene sequence: CDR1 SGHVS, CDR2 FNYEAQ. The CDR3 nucleotides read TGTGCCAGCAGTCGACGGACGGGAGGCGGCGAGCAGTACTTC. Its protein is CASSRRTGGGEQYF.